Each of the 12 T cell receptor beta chains below was sequenced from the same sample in a study of cytomegalovirus exposure and HLA in healthy donors. The table came from immunoSEQ multiplex PCR; TCRdb's copy has only in-frame clones and leaves some out. The sample has about 75,000 clones, roughly 80% seen once. Input material: PBMCs. Receptor source: a man aged 25 to 40 in good health and CMV-seronegative.

This clone appeared a few times. The chain is built from TRBV6-5 and TRBJ2-1; maybe TRBD2 (6 bases). V lost 8 bases to trimming and J lost 2 bases, with 16 bases between them. Germline V CDR1 and CDR2: MNHEY, SVGAGI. The CDR3 length is 15 residues. CDR3 DNA sequence: TGTGCCAGCTCAAGAAACCGGGAGCCCTACAATGAGCAGTTCTTC. It codes for CASSRNREPYNEQFF.

V and J are TRBV27 and TRBJ2-1; no firm D call. This CDR3 comprises 15 residues. From germline, CDR1 is MNHEY and CDR2 SMNVEV (reference sequence). The V end lost 5 bases, the J end lost 5 bases, and 16 bases lay between the germline ends. In nucleotides, the CDR3 is TGTGCCAGCAGTACGACGACTCACCCCGACAATGAGCAGTTCTTC. It translates to CASSTTTHPDNEQFF.

The CDR3 protein is CSVLGGAKETQYF. DNA for the CDR3: TGCAGCGTTCTAGGGGGGGCTAAGGAGACCCAGTACTTC. V is TRBV29-1 and J is TRBJ2-5; D possibly corresponds to TRBD2 (7 bases). V was shortened by 5 bases and J by 5 bases, with 15 bases between the two germline ends. The CDR3 sequence is 13 residues long. Per the germline V gene, CDR1 is SQVTM and CDR2 is ANQGSEA.

This clone was counted a single time. The chain employs TRBV5-1 and TRBJ2-7; TRBD1 aligns across 9 bases. Germline values: CDR1 SGHRS, CDR2 YFSETQ. The V and J ends lost 4 bases and 1 base, in that order; junction bases with no gene match: 9. There are 16 residues in the CDR3. The CDR3 bases are TGCGCCAGCAGCCCCCACAGGGGGCCAGGGTCCTACGAGCAGTACTTC. Its protein product is CASSPHRGPGSYEQYF.

The chain uses TRBV18 and TRBJ1-1; possible D gene TRBD1, 5 bases. Germline-derived CDR1 and CDR2 are KGHSH and LQKENI. Trimming pared 1 base from V and 7 bases from J, leaving 10 bases between. This CDR3 spans 13 amino acids. The CDR3 coding sequence is TGTGCCAGCTCACCACAGGGGTCGGATGAAGCTTTCTTT. Translation gives CASSPQGSDEAFF.

CDR3: CASSIEQSYSNQPQHF. As DNA, the CDR3 is TGTGCCAGTAGTATAGAACAGTCCTATAGCAATCAGCCCCAGCATTTT. This rearrangement joins TRBV19 to TRBJ1-5; D gene unclear. Per the germline V gene, CDR1 is LNHDA and CDR2 is SQIVND (reference sequence). The CDR3 is 16 residues long. Trimming stripped 0 bases from V and 0 bases from J, with 9 bases between.

The count of this clone is one. The gene calls are TRBV2 and TRBJ1-5, with D possibly being TRBD1 (6 bases). Trimming left V 3 bases short and J 0 bases short, with 9 bases between. Germline lookup yields CDR1 SNHLY and CDR2 FYNNEI. The CDR3 has 15 residues. In nucleotides, the CDR3 is TGTGCCAGCAGTGATGGACAGTATAGCAATCAGCCCCAGCATTTT. This encodes CASSDGQYSNQPQHF. The variable domain in full, with the rest retrieved from reference TRBV2 and TRBJ1-5, is EPEVTQTPSHQVTQMGQEVILRCVPISNHLYFYWYRQILGQKVEFLVSFYNNEISEKSEIFDDQFSVERPDGSNFTLKIRSTKLEDSAMYFCASSDGQYSNQPQHFGDGTRLSIL.

The chain couples TRBV6-5 to TRBJ2-5; TRBD2 is a possible D gene (6 bases). This CDR3 spans 14 amino acids. Germline loops: CDR1 MNHEY, CDR2 SVGAGI. The V end lost 1 base, the J end lost 3 bases, and 9 bases lay between the germline ends. The chain's CDR3 is CASSYYGGKETQYF. The CDR3 DNA sequence: TGTGCCAGCAGTTACTACGGCGGGAAAGAGACCCAGTACTTC.

This clone is a singleton in its sample. The CDR3 coding sequence is TGTGCCAGCAGCTTTCGGGGGAGAGGGTTCGCGAACACTGAAGCTTTCTTT. It specifies CASSFRGRGFANTEAFF. The chain links TRBV5-6 to TRBJ1-1, with D possibly matching TRBD1 (5 bases). V was shortened by 2 bases and J by 1 base, with 18 bases between the two germline ends. The germline V gene encodes CDR1 SGHDT and CDR2 YYEEEE. There are 17 residues in the CDR3.

The CDR3 is CASSQDPDRVWDEKLFF. CDR3 in DNA: TGCGCCAGCAGCCAAGACCCGGACAGGGTCTGGGATGAAAAACTGTTTTTT. The rearrangement links TRBV4-1 to TRBJ1-4; 8 bases fit TRBD1. CDR3 length equals 17 residues. CDR1 is MGHRA, CDR2 YSYEKL, per germline. V lost 0 bases, J lost 6 bases, and 9 bases stayed unmatched.

The chain employs TRBV28 and TRBJ1-3, with D possibly being TRBD1 (6 bases). CDR3 length equals 17 residues. Trimming removed 6 bases at V and 0 bases at J, with 18 bases between. The germline CDR1 and CDR2 sequences are MDHEN and SYDVKM. In DNA, the CDR3 is TGTGCCAGCAGACCTCCCGGGACACCGAGCTCTGGAAACACCATATATTTT. Its translation is CASRPPGTPSSGNTIYF.

This clone showed up just once. The CDR3 DNA follows: TGTGCCAGCAGTACCCGCCCCACCCAGCAGCCCCAGCATTTT. It encodes CASSTRPTQQPQHF. This rearrangement joins TRBV27 to TRBJ1-5; D is unclear. This CDR3 has 14 residues. The germline V gene encodes CDR1 MNHEY and CDR2 SMNVEV (reference sequence). V was shortened by 5 bases and J by 7 bases, with 15 bases between the two germline ends.